The source of this T cell receptor (beta chain) is a study of blood T cell repertoires in COVID-19. Overall study: Acute-phase and convalescent COVID-19 samples originated in the United States, Italy and Spain. PBMCs, B-cell-depleted T cells, or T cells provided the cDNA or gDNA that made up the material.

Sequencing was performed with immunoSEQ multiplex PCR; in TCRdb, only in-frame clones are kept and a portion is missing. The data contain about 120,000 clones, more than 75% of them seen just once; the ten biggest clones take up 9.5% to 12%. V gave up 5 bases and J gave up 3 bases; unmatched junction bases: 0. Per germline, CDR1 DFQATT and CDR2 SNEGSKA (reference sequence). The CDR3 totals 11 residues. The sequence derives from a woman aged 70 to 79 with COVID-19, enrolled during active disease. Sequenced: peripheral blood. The chain recombines TRBV20-1 with TRBJ2-5; 7 positions agree with TRBD2. CDR3 amino acids: CSAGGEETQYF. DNA for the CDR3: TGCAGTGCTGGGGGGGAAGAGACCCAGTACTTC.